Below, 17 T cell receptor beta chains from the same sample are listed, as sequenced in a study of identical twins. TCRdb redid the calling of the 5' RACE reads with MiXCR, one entry per CDR3 protein. This sample carries roughly 220,000 distinct CDR3 sequences, over 5.5% of them seen once, and the ten largest clones take roughly 15%. These sequences were also reported in another study, on T cells expressing NK-cell markers.

Sample: CD8+ T cells sorted from blood. Source of these receptors: a woman aged 18 to 35 in good health.

This clonotype was seen ten or more times. The V call is TRBV12-3 or TRBV12-4, the J call TRBJ2-5, with D possibly being TRBD1 (6 bases). CDR3 length: 14 residues. The V end lost 6 bases, the J end lost 0 bases, and 11 bases lay between the germline ends. Here the CDR3 DNA reads TGTGCCAGCAGCCCGCAGGGGTACCAAGAGACCCAGTACTTC. This encodes CASSPQGYQETQYF.

This chain connects TRBV9 to TRBJ1-4; D might be TRBD1 (5 bases). The CDR3 contains 19 residues. CDR1 and CDR2 (germline): SGDLS, YYNGEE. V shed 4 bases and J shed 3 bases, with 25 bases lying between them. CDR3 nucleotides: TGTGCCAGCAGCCTTACAACCTCCCGGGACGGAATACCTAATGAAAAACTGTTTTTT. Amino acids: CASSLTTSRDGIPNEKLFF.

A few counts support this clonotype. V is TRBV27 and J is TRBJ1-5; D might be TRBD1 (5 bases). Deletions cut 0 bases from V and 4 bases from J, with 10 bases between. Germline values: CDR1 MNHEY, CDR2 SMNVEV (reference sequence). This CDR3 is 15 amino acids long. In nucleotides, the CDR3 is TGTGCCAGCAGTTTATCGGTCGGACAAAATCAGCCCCAGCATTTT. This sequence encodes CASSLSVGQNQPQHF.

This clonotype was recorded many times. V gene TRBV4-1 combines with J gene TRBJ2-3; 7 bases are shared with TRBD1. V dropped 5 bases and J dropped 6; count of bases not matched to a gene: 11. Germline CDR1 and CDR2: MGHRA and YSYEKL. The CDR3 loop spans 15 amino acids. The CDR3: CASSSDRTFGDTQYF. DNA of the CDR3: TGCGCCAGCAGCTCGGACAGGACCTTCGGGGATACGCAGTATTTT.

V usage is TRBV13 and J usage is TRBJ2-5; 9 nucleotides align to TRBD2. Germline CDR1 is PRHDT and CDR2 is FYEKMQ (reference sequence). Trimming at V came to 5 bases and at J to 2 bases, leaving 12 bases not matched to a gene. The CDR3 consists of 17 residues. The CDR3 protein is CASSSRVAGAPQETQYF. CDR3 nucleotide sequence: TGTGCCAGCAGCAGCAGAGTAGCGGGGGCACCTCAAGAGACCCAGTACTTC.

As DNA, the CDR3 is TGTGCCAGCAGCTTAGAGCGGGGGCTACCATTTTACGAGCAGTACTTC. Protein product: CASSLERGLPFYEQYF. This chain connects TRBV7-6 to TRBJ2-7; 8 nucleotides match TRBD2. V was clipped by 1 base and J by 4 bases; unmatched bases: 9. This CDR3 has 16 residues. In germline, CDR1 is SGHVS, CDR2 FNYEAQ.

V is TRBV11-3 and J is TRBJ2-1; 10 bases fit TRBD2. Trimming cost V 1 base and J 7 bases; bases outside gene matches: 25. Germline CDR1 SGHNT, CDR2 YENEEA. The CDR3 is 22 amino acids. CDR3 nucleotide sequence: TGTGCCAGCAGCTTAGTCGTCGGGCAAGCGGGAGGGCCTACACAGTCCTGGAATGAGCAGTTCTTC. It translates to CASSLVVGQAGGPTQSWNEQFF.

This clonotype occurred many times. The V call is TRBV29-1, the J call TRBJ2-7, with 8 bases fitting TRBD1. Germline loops: CDR1 SQVTM, CDR2 ANQGSEA. The CDR3 is 13 residues long. V lost 1 base and J lost 5; bases outside the gene matches: 4. CDR3 DNA sequence: TGCAGCGTTGAAGGGACAGGGTTGGACGAGCAGTACTTC. It is translated as CSVEGTGLDEQYF.

This clonotype was seen at least ten times. The V and J genes are TRBV10-3 and TRBJ1-1; D remains unclear. Looked up from germline, CDR1 is ENHRY and CDR2 is SYGVKD. The CDR3 is made up of 15 amino acids. Deletions cut 0 bases from V and 0 bases from J, with 8 bases between. The CDR3 DNA is TGTGCCATCAGTGAGTCAGGCCGGTTGAACACTGAAGCTTTCTTT. Its translation is CAISESGRLNTEAFF.

This clonotype has a handful of counts. The chain carries TRBV29-1 and TRBJ2-3, with D possibly matching TRBD2 (5 bases). Trimming left V 3 bases short and J 3 bases short, with 7 bases between. The germline gives CDR1 SQVTM, CDR2 ANQGSEA. The CDR3 loop spans 12 amino acids. In DNA, the CDR3 is TGCAGCGTTGACGGGGTAACAGATACGCAGTATTTT. As protein: CSVDGVTDTQYF.

This clonotype appeared many times. This chain joins TRBV29-1 and TRBJ2-1; D is perhaps TRBD2 (6 bases). V lost 6 bases and J lost 0, with 12 bases in between. The length of the CDR3 is 14 residues. The germline V gene encodes CDR1 SQVTM and CDR2 ANQGSEA. The CDR3 nucleotides read TGCAGCGTACCTAGCGTGAGCTCCTACAATGAGCAGTTCTTC. It encodes CSVPSVSSYNEQFF.

The sample holds many counts of this clonotype. The chain uses TRBV6-1 and TRBJ1-1; D is possibly TRBD1 (6 bases). V shed 6 bases and J shed 5 bases, with 10 bases lying between them. Germline CDR1 reads MNHNS; CDR2 reads SASEGT. This CDR3 is 12 amino acids long. CDR3 in DNA: TGTGCCAGCAGGGTACAGGGAACTGAAGCTTTCTTT. The encoded protein is CASRVQGTEAFF.

The genes are TRBV20-1 and TRBJ2-7; either TRBD1 or TRBD2 may fit D (7 bases each). CDR1 is DFQATT and CDR2 is SNEGSKA in the germline V gene (reference sequence). The CDR3 loop spans 15 amino acids. V lost 6 bases, J lost 5 bases, and 23 bases lay in between. The CDR3 nucleotides read TGCAGTGCGGGGGTGTGGCAGGGGGGGACGAACGAGCAGTACTTC. This codes for CSAGVWQGGTNEQYF.

Ten or more counts support this clonotype. This chain joins TRBV9 and TRBJ1-2, with 7 bases that match TRBD1. The germline CDR1 and CDR2 sequences are SGDLS and YYNGEE. The CDR3 loop spans 13 amino acids. Losses at the gene ends were 2 bases for V and 8 bases for J; bases not matched to a gene: 6. CDR3 DNA: TGTGCCAGCAGCGTCGGACAGGCGGAGGGCTACACCTTC. It is translated as CASSVGQAEGYTF.

J is TRBJ2-1 and V is TRBV27, with D perhaps TRBD1 (5 bases). V gave up 5 bases and J gave up 5 bases, with 10 bases separating them. The CDR3 is 13 amino acids. Germline-derived CDR1 and CDR2 are MNHEY and SMNVEV (reference sequence). For the CDR3, the DNA is TGTGCCAGCAGTCCAGGGAACCACAATGAGCAGTTCTTC. Translating it yields CASSPGNHNEQFF.

The chain carries TRBV27 and TRBJ2-1; TRBD2 matches at 8 bases. Germline CDR1 is MNHEY and CDR2 is SMNVEV (reference sequence). The V gene end was trimmed by 1 base and the J gene end by 7 bases; junction bases not matched to a gene: 6. The CDR3 runs to 15 residues. The chain's CDR3 is CASSLLTSGGNEQFF. The CDR3 coding sequence is TGTGCCAGCAGTTTATTAACTAGCGGTGGGAATGAGCAGTTCTTC.

The V gene is TRBV7-6, the J gene TRBJ1-1, with a possible D match to TRBD1 (6 bases). This CDR3 comprises 14 residues. Germline-derived CDR1 and CDR2 are SGHVS and FNYEAQ. Trimming pared 0 bases from V and 6 bases from J, leaving 11 bases between. The chain's CDR3 is CASSLAGARAEAFF. The CDR3 DNA is TGTGCCAGCAGCTTAGCGGGGGCGCGGGCTGAAGCTTTCTTT.